This entry describes one TCR beta chain. The antigen is undetermined. The data belong to a study of shared clonotypes between healthy human individuals. Study observations and caveats: The represented genetic and exposure-history diversity was limited by the small number of donors.

The study separated CD4+ cells into CD45RA+ naive and CD45RA-negative memory subsets. Repertoires were generated with immunoSEQ multiplex PCR, while TCRdb's copy carries only in-frame clones and drops some. The table lists approximately 530,000 clones, 96% of them singletons. Sequencing was performed on naive CD4+ T cells sorted from blood. The subset was: CD45RA+ positively selected. This receptor was taken from a woman aged 25 to 45 in good health.

This CDR3 reads CASRQGAEYEQYF. CDR3 nucleotide sequence: TGCGCCAGCAGACAGGGGGCGGAATACGAGCAGTACTTC. This sequence joins TRBV5-1 and TRBJ2-7; 9 bases agree with TRBD1. V shed 5 bases and J 4 bases; nucleotides not matched to a gene: 4. CDR3 length equals 13 residues. Germline V lookup: CDR1 SGHRS, CDR2 YFSETQ.